The rows below give T cell receptor beta chains drawn from one sample of a study of persistence of HIV-infected CD4 T cells. Sequencing was performed with immunoSEQ multiplex PCR; in TCRdb, only in-frame clones are kept and a portion is missing. The sample has some 40,000 clones, roughly nine tenths seen once. For these TCRs, the target antigens are not known. The specimen was CD4+ T cells sorted from PBMCs after approximately 19-hour stimulation, collected from a patient who received antiretroviral therapy. All receptors come from an adult man with HIV who was CMV-seropositive. CDR3s include the opening cysteine and the closing phenylalanine or tryptophan. The D gene is left open where the match is weak. Clone size, where shown, is once, few, many, or a class for clones that have expanded.

d_gene	abundance	v_gene	j_gene	CDR3aa	CDR3nt
TRBD2	once	TRBV18	TRBJ2-3	CASSGGGGGTDTQYF	TGTGCCAGCTCCGGTGGGGGGGGTGGCACAGATACGCAGTATTTT
-	-	TRBV4-1	TRBJ1-5	CASSQVGPNRYSNQPQHF	TGCGCCAGCAGCCAAGTCGGGCCTAATCGTTATAGCAATCAGCCCCAGCATTTT
-	-	TRBV5-4	TRBJ2-3	CASSQTQGRGDTQYF	TGTGCCAGCAGCCAGACCCAGGGAAGGGGAGATACGCAGTATTTT
-	-	TRBV28	TRBJ1-3	CASGRTDISARNTIYF	TGTGCCAGCGGGCGAACCGACATTTCTGCCAGAAACACCATATATTTT
TRBD1	-	TRBV6-5	TRBJ2-7	CASSMGQPYEQYF	TGTGCCAGCAGTATGGGACAGCCCTACGAGCAGTACTTC
-	-	TRBV7-2	TRBJ2-3	CASSLRSTSTDTQYF	TGTGCCAGCAGCTTAAGATCGACTAGCACAGATACGCAGTATTTT
-	-	TRBV24-1	TRBJ2-5	CATSDPGGEETQYF	TGTGCCACCAGTGACCCAGGGGGGGAGGAGACCCAGTACTTC
-	-	TRBV6-5	TRBJ2-7	CASRRQVEAYEQYF	TGTGCCAGCAGAAGACAGGTTGAGGCCTACGAGCAGTACTTC
TRBD1	-	TRBV19	TRBJ1-1	CASRLMGAQGITEAFF	TGTGCCAGTAGGCTTATGGGCGCACAGGGGATCACTGAAGCTTTCTTT
-	-	TRBV10-2	TRBJ2-7	CASSPTGSYEQYF	TGCGCCAGCAGTCCTACCGGGAGCTACGAGCAGTACTTC
TRBD2	-	TRBV27	TRBJ2-4	CASPGLAGGLAKNIQYF	TGTGCCAGCCCCGGACTAGCGGGGGGGTTAGCCAAAAACATTCAGTACTTC
-	once	TRBV28	TRBJ2-5	CASSQGKETQYF	TGTGCCAGCAGTCAGGGGAAAGAGACCCAGTACTTC
-	-	TRBV28	TRBJ1-1	CASRQGVQFAEAFF	TGTGCCAGCAGGCAGGGTGTGCAGTTCGCTGAAGCTTTCTTT
-	-	TRBV5-1	TRBJ2-2	CASSFGGAGNTGELFF	TGCGCCAGCAGCTTTGGCGGGGCAGGGAACACCGGGGAGCTGTTTTTT
-	-	TRBV4-2	TRBJ2-1	CASSQDPGLYNEQFF	TGTGCCAGCAGCCAAGACCCCGGACTTTACAATGAGCAGTTCTTC
TRBD1	-	TRBV10-3	TRBJ1-4	CAISSQVGQGAEKLFF	TGTGCCATCAGTTCTCAAGTGGGACAGGGAGCCGAAAAACTGTTTTTT
-	once	TRBV25-1	TRBJ2-2	CASSEFEHNTGELFF	TGTGCCAGCAGTGAATTTGAGCATAACACCGGGGAGCTGTTTTTT
-	-	TRBV3-1/TRBV3-2	TRBJ2-1	CASSQEGQVAYNEQFF	TGTGCCAGCAGCCAAGAAGGGCAGGTCGCCTACAATGAGCAGTTCTTC
TRBD2	-	TRBV7-9	TRBJ2-2	CASSPPAGGYTGELFF	TGTGCCAGCAGCCCACCAGCGGGGGGATACACCGGGGAGCTGTTTTTT
TRBD2	-	TRBV2	TRBJ2-3	CASSAASGSTDTQYF	TGTGCCAGCAGTGCGGCTAGCGGGAGCACAGATACGCAGTATTTT
-	-	TRBV27	TRBJ1-2	CASRRWREDGYTF	TGTGCCAGCAGGAGATGGAGAGAGGATGGCTACACCTTC
-	-	TRBV2	TRBJ1-5	CASSEEGFQPQHF	TGTGCCAGCAGTGAAGAGGGTTTCCAGCCCCAGCATTTT
-	few	TRBV10-1	TRBJ2-7	CASSRLQGTYEQYF	TGCGCCAGCAGCCGCCTCCAGGGGACCTACGAGCAGTACTTC
TRBD2	once	TRBV4-1	TRBJ2-3	CASSQDLLAGGPDTQYF	TGCGCCAGCAGCCAAGATCTTCTAGCGGGGGGCCCAGATACGCAGTATTTT
-	-	TRBV7-6	TRBJ2-7	CASSLVGEQYF	TGTGCCAGCAGCTTAGTAGGCGAGCAGTACTTC
-	-	TRBV2	TRBJ1-2	CASSLDVRGYTF	TGTGCCAGCAGCCTTGACGTTAGGGGCTACACCTTC
-	-	TRBV5-1	TRBJ1-5	CASSEGGRINQPQHF	TGCGCCAGCAGTGAAGGGGGTCGAATTAATCAGCCCCAGCATTTT
TRBD1	-	TRBV28	TRBJ2-7	CASSLVQGAYEQYF	TGTGCCAGCAGTTTAGTCCAGGGGGCCTACGAGCAGTACTTC
-	-	TRBV27	TRBJ2-7	CASSFGGNSYEQYF	TGTGCCAGCAGTTTCGGCGGCAACTCCTACGAGCAGTACTTC
TRBD1	once	TRBV6-4	TRBJ2-1	CASSEMGQGHNEQFF	TGTGCCAGCAGTGAAATGGGACAGGGTCACAATGAGCAGTTCTTC
TRBD2	-	TRBV4-1	TRBJ2-3	CASSQELGTRLSSTDTQYF	TGCGCCAGCAGCCAAGAACTCGGGACTAGGCTCTCTAGCACAGATACGCAGTATTTT
-	-	TRBV11-3	TRBJ1-1	CASSPGGEVTEAFF	TGTGCCAGCAGCCCCGGGGGGGAGGTAACTGAAGCTTTCTTT
-	-	TRBV7-9	TRBJ1-3	CASSLRTYGQAGNTIYF	TGTGCCAGCAGCTTACGGACATACGGACAAGCTGGAAACACCATATATTTT
TRBD1	-	TRBV6-5	TRBJ1-6	CASSYSRGQGHSPLHF	TGTGCCAGCAGTTACTCGAGGGGACAGGGGCATTCACCCCTCCACTTT
-	-	TRBV29-1	TRBJ2-1	CSVPRRDVKLGNGLNEQFF	TGCAGCGTCCCCCGGAGGGACGTCAAACTCGGGAACGGGCTCAATGAGCAGTTCTTC
TRBD1	few	TRBV19	TRBJ1-5	CASAKDRVGFSNQPQHF	TGTGCCAGTGCCAAAGACAGGGTTGGTTTTAGCAATCAGCCCCAGCATTTT
TRBD1	-	TRBV7-8	TRBJ1-4	CASSDLAGGGEKLFF	TGTGCCAGCAGCGACTTAGCAGGGGGAGGGGAAAAACTGTTTTTT
-	-	TRBV10-2	TRBJ2-1	CASSEQARNEQFF	TGCGCCAGCAGTGAACAGGCACGCAATGAGCAGTTCTTC
-	-	TRBV2	TRBJ1-2	CASSEARSAGTNYGYTF	TGTGCTAGCAGTGAAGCGCGGTCTGCCGGTACTAACTATGGCTACACCTTC
TRBD1	-	TRBV4-2	TRBJ1-2	CASSSGQGINHGYTF	TGTGCCAGCAGCTCAGGACAGGGGATTAATCATGGCTACACCTTC
-	-	TRBV5-1	TRBJ2-7	CASSQYRNYEQYF	TGCGCCAGCAGCCAATACAGGAACTACGAGCAGTACTTC
TRBD1	-	TRBV20-1	TRBJ1-2	CSASTGQGNYGYTF	TGCAGTGCTAGTACCGGACAGGGGAACTATGGCTACACCTTC
-	-	TRBV14	TRBJ1-2	CASSQVAGNYGYTF	TGTGCCAGCAGCCAAGTAGCAGGCAACTATGGCTACACCTTC
-	once	TRBV9	TRBJ1-2	CASSVVSNYGYTF	TGTGCCAGCAGCGTAGTTTCTAACTATGGCTACACCTTC
-	-	TRBV18	TRBJ1-4	CASSPVPSSRGFATNEKLFF	TGTGCCAGCTCACCAGTCCCTTCGTCCAGGGGCTTCGCAACTAATGAAAAACTGTTTTTT
TRBD2	-	TRBV5-8	TRBJ2-7	CASRWTSGGPHSYEQYF	TGTGCCAGCAGGTGGACTAGCGGGGGACCTCATTCCTACGAGCAGTACTTC
-	few	TRBV5-4	TRBJ1-6	CASSLELLDSPLHF	TGTGCCAGCAGCTTGGAACTCCTCGATTCACCCCTCCACTTT
-	-	TRBV28	TRBJ2-7	CASSFQLRVGDSYEQYF	TGTGCCAGCAGTTTCCAACTGAGGGTCGGCGACTCCTACGAGCAGTACTTC
TRBD2	-	TRBV24-1	TRBJ2-1	CATSDGLAYNEQFF	TGTGCCACCAGTGATGGACTAGCTTACAATGAGCAGTTCTTC
-	medium-sized	TRBV6-5	TRBJ1-5	CASRGGIGQPQHF	TGTGCCAGCAGAGGGGGTATTGGTCAGCCCCAGCATTTT